This is a list of T cell receptor beta chains from one sample in a study of human T cells and chemical hapten exposure. TCRdb reprocessed the 5' RACE reads with MiXCR, giving one entry per CDR3 protein. This table holds 95,000 to 120,000 distinct CDR3 sequences, approximately 19% found once. These receptors were collected from a human donor in good health. Each CDR3 is given with its conserved first and last residue. D genes are given only for firm matches. The size entry is marked missing in some rows and otherwise reads once, few, many or a size class.

v_call	j_call	cdr3_length	d_call	clone_size	cdr3_aa	cdr3_nt
TRBV7-9	TRBJ1-5	14	-	few	CASSLSGTLNAQHF	TGTGCCAGCAGCCTATCCGGGACGCTCAACGCCCAGCATTTT
TRBV6-1	TRBJ1-4	18	TRBD1	-	CASSDSITLDREGEKLFF	TGTGCCAGCAGTGATTCTATAACTTTGGACAGGGAGGGTGAAAAACTGTTTTTT
TRBV29-1	TRBJ2-6	18	TRBD2	few	CSVEDWRLAGAGANVLTF	TGCAGCGTTGAAGATTGGCGGCTAGCGGGAGCTGGGGCCAACGTCCTGACTTTC
TRBV30	TRBJ2-5	15	-	-	CAWSVSQGPTGTQYF	TGTGCCTGGAGTGTATCCCAGGGTCCGACGGGGACCCAGTACTTC
TRBV11-2	TRBJ1-5	15	-	-	CASSLYPGANQPQHF	TGTGCCAGCAGCTTATATCCGGGGGCGAATCAGCCCCAGCATTTT
TRBV6-6	TRBJ2-1	15	-	-	CASSYATGQYNEQFF	TGTGCCAGCAGTTACGCAACGGGACAATACAATGAGCAGTTCTTC
TRBV7-6	TRBJ2-5	16	-	-	CASSLNPGQTGKTQYF	TGTGCCAGCAGCTTAAACCCTGGGCAGACCGGGAAGACCCAGTACTTC
TRBV30	TRBJ1-6	11	-	-	CAWSRNSPLHF	TGTGCCTGGAGTCGGAATTCACCCCTCCACTTT
TRBV30	TRBJ2-1	19	TRBD2	once	CAWMDVGLRLAGVSNEQFF	TGTGCCTGGATGGACGTCGGGTTACGCCTAGCGGGAGTCTCCAATGAGCAGTTCTTC
TRBV5-1	TRBJ2-5	17	-	few	CASSLTGSGLPGETQYF	TGCGCCAGCAGCTTGACAGGGTCGGGACTACCTGGGGAGACCCAGTACTTC
TRBV30	TRBJ2-3	14	-	-	CAWSVKASTDTQYF	TGTGCCTGGAGTGTTAAAGCTAGCACAGATACGCAGTATTTT
TRBV7-9	TRBJ2-1	18	TRBD2	few	CASSLIGSGGESYNEQFF	TGTGCCAGCAGCTTAATCGGTAGCGGGGGGGAGTCCTACAATGAGCAGTTCTTC
TRBV29-1	TRBJ1-2	14	TRBD1	few	CSVLGTVIHYGYTF	TGCAGCGTTTTGGGGACAGTTATTCACTATGGCTACACCTTC
TRBV30	TRBJ2-7	13	-	-	CAWTGRDTYEQYF	TGTGCCTGGACGGGAAGGGATACCTACGAGCAGTACTTC
TRBV28	TRBJ1-2	14	TRBD1	few	CASSLFGTADGYTF	TGTGCCAGCAGTTTATTTGGGACAGCTGATGGCTACACCTTC
TRBV27	TRBJ2-7	16	-	few	CASRGRTERRAYEQYF	TGTGCCAGCAGGGGGAGAACGGAGAGGAGAGCCTACGAGCAGTACTTC
TRBV6-2/TRBV6-3	TRBJ2-7	13	TRBD2	-	CASRRTSGYEQYF	TGTGCCAGCCGAAGGACTAGCGGGTACGAGCAGTACTTC
TRBV29-1	TRBJ2-7	12	-	few	CSVEDGPYEQYF	TGCAGCGTTGAAGACGGACCCTACGAGCAGTACTTC